This T cell receptor (beta chain) was observed in a study of PD-1 blockade in classical Hodgkin lymphoma (dated by TCRdb to about 2020). Looking at the study overall: Nivolumab dosing was 3 mg/kg intravenously every 2 weeks, continuing until either disease progression or unacceptable toxicity. A peripheral blood immune signature of response to PD-1 blockade in classical Hodgkin lymphoma was defined using TCR beta sequencing and CyTOF. Overall study outcomes, separate from this receptor: Newly diagnosed patients were reported to have lower baseline TCR diversity than healthy donors, and relapsed/refractory patients were reported to have lower baseline TCR diversity still. Patients starting nivolumab less than 1 year after ASCT had lower diversity and were excluded from later analyses to avoid confounding by immune reconstitution. A significant rise by C4D1 was seen in CD4+ but not CD8+ TCR diversity (p=0.0027 vs p=0.16), with the rise being most apparent in complete responders (p=0.02). The study was restricted to a single clinical trial cohort, and the causes of repertoire differences, possibly disease activity or prior therapy, were left undefined. Trial patients achieving complete response had baseline diversity similar to newly diagnosed patients, whereas partial responders and progressors had significantly lower diversity.

A note on this clone: Its antigen is unknown. No per-base quality is available; no much larger clone lies one base away.

The time point label corresponds to: cycle 4 day 1 (C4D1), after less than 7 weeks of nivolumab. All trial patients had relapsed after autologous stem cell transplantation, with cohorts A, B and C differing in prior brentuximab vedotin exposure. The trial cohort included 55 to 65 patients with relapsed/refractory classical Hodgkin lymphoma, and each patient had a best overall response of complete response, partial response or progressive disease. Trial patients were treated with single-agent nivolumab in the multi-cohort phase II CheckMate 205 trial. An independent review committee assessed best overall response by applying the 2007 International Working Group response criteria. PBMCs from the trial were collected at three points: immediately before nivolumab initiation (C1D1), and during therapy at cycle 2 day 1 and cycle 4 day 1. Peripheral blood was collected in 8 mL Vacutainer Cell Preparation Tubes, from which PBMCs were isolated by centrifugation and then cryopreserved.

The Qiagen DNeasy kit was used to extract genomic DNA from unsorted PBMCs and from the negatively selected CD4+ and CD8+ fractions. Amplification of TCR beta CDR3 regions was done by immunoSEQ multiplex PCR with primers that anneal to V and J segments. A synthetic immune receptor repertoire was used to minimize amplification bias, and any residual bias was removed computationally once sequencing was done. The paper's processing steps were these. Repertoire diversity was quantified as the Shannon entropy index using custom Python scripts. Unsorted, CD4+ and CD8+ repertoires were examined separately, except in combined analyses, for which CD4+ and CD8+ sequences were merged in silico. Clonal expansion was defined as at least a 2-fold frequency increase after treatment relative to C1D1, with a pseudocount of 0.5 for undetected baseline clones. Clones with 0 or 1 copy at C1D1 were defined as singleton clones, while clones with 2 or more copies were defined as non-singleton clones. Clones expanded in unsorted samples were annotated as CD4+, CD8+ or unknown by matching protein sequences in sorted samples from the same patient. Wilcoxon tests on paired samples were used to test changes in diversity from C1D1 to C4D1. TCRdb limited this immuneACCESS table to in-frame rearrangements with V and J called. A share of clones is missing; checked studies link under half to unresolved V genes, and the rest is unexplained. The DNA gave D and trimming, while V, J and clone size come from that table. Here the sample has about 94,000 clones; around 93% occur a single time. Of the sample, 2% is held by the ten largest clones.

Sequences LNHDA (CDR1) and SQIVND (CDR2) are obtained from the germline V gene (reference sequence). The CDR3 runs 14 amino acids, cysteine and phenylalanine included. Only the CDR3 portion is preserved as DNA: 42 bases, with reading frame beginning at the first base. V lost 3 bases and J lost 1 base; the stretch between them is 9 bases long. The specimen comprised peripheral blood mononuclear cells (PBMCs), sampled before the fourth cycle of nivolumab. This sequence was found in a human donor with classical Hodgkin lymphoma. The sequence links TRBV19 to TRBJ2-5; the D gene is not confidently resolved. The DNA reads as follows: TGTGCCAGTAGTATTATGGGGTCCCAAGAGACCCAGTACTTC. The translation is CASSIMGSQETQYF.